This TCR beta chain was obtained from a study of T cell repertoires in cytomegalovirus infection. Study as a whole: Carrying CMV and the relevant HLA type showed in public TCR beta signatures.

This clonotype was counted many times. The antigen remains undetermined. TCRdb analysed the reads with MiXCR anew, one entry per CDR3 protein. The sample yields a few hundred thousand distinct CDR3 sequences, 34% seen once. Germline V gives CDR1 SGHTA, CDR2 FQGNSA. This CDR3 is 13 amino acids long. Deletions cut 3 bases from V and 5 bases from J, with 9 bases between. The source is a human donor in good health (CMV status not recorded). Some clones in this sample may be carry-over from other donors' samples. Sequences were derived from cultured PBMCs, sampled from culture after CMV antigen stimulation. This chain connects TRBV7-2 to TRBJ2-3; no clear D. DNA for the CDR3: TGTGCCAGCAGCTTGAATCGGAAAGATACGCAGTATTTT. This encodes CASSLNRKDTQYF.